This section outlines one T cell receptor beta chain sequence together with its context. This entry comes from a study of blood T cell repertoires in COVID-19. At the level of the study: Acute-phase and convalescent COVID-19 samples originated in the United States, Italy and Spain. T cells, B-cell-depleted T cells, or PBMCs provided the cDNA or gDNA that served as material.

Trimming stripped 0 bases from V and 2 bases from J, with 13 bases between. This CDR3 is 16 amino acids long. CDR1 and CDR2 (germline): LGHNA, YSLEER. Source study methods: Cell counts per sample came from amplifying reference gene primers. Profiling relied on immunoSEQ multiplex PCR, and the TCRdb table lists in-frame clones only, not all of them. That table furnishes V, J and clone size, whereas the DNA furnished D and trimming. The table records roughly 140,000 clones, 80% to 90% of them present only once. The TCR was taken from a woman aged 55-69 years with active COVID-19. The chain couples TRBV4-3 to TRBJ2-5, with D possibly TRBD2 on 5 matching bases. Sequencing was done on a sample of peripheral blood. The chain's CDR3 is CASSQDWGETQETQYF. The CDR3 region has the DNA TGCGCCAGCAGCCAAGATTGGGGAGAAACTCAAGAGACCCAGTACTTC.